This entry lists 10 T cell receptor beta chains sequenced from one sample in a study of cytomegalovirus exposure and HLA in healthy donors. The assay was immunoSEQ multiplex PCR, and TCRdb's table has in-frame clones only and misses some. The profile shows about 130,000 clones, roughly 89% of them singletons. The specimen was PBMCs. These receptors all come from a woman between 18 and 29 years old in good health and CMV-seronegative.

In DNA, the CDR3 is TGCGCCAGCAGTGGAGACTACGAGCAGTACTTC. Protein sequence: CASSGDYEQYF. V is TRBV10-1 and J is TRBJ2-7; no reliable D call. The germline V gene has CDR1 WNHNN and CDR2 SYGVQD (reference sequence). This CDR3 has 11 amino acids. V dropped 4 bases and J dropped 3 bases, with 4 bases sitting between them.

CDR3 coding DNA: TGTGCCAGCAGCCGCATGGAGCGCCCGCCCGAGACCCAGTACTTC. This sequence encodes CASSRMERPPETQYF. The gene calls are TRBV5-4 and TRBJ2-5; D is undetermined. The CDR3 spans 15 residues. Germline CDR1 SGHNT, CDR2 YYREEE (reference sequence). Trimming cost V 4 bases and J 5 bases, with 18 bases left between them.

The rearrangement joins TRBV27 to TRBJ2-1, with a tentative D call TRBD1 (5 bases). CDR1 and CDR2 (germline): MNHEY, SMNVEV (reference sequence). The CDR3 runs to 16 residues. V was cut by 5 bases and J by 2 bases, with 16 bases left in between. The CDR3 DNA sequence: TGTGCCAGCAGTCCCACGAAGGGGCTTCCCTACAATGAGCAGTTCTTC. Protein product: CASSPTKGLPYNEQFF.

The chain employs TRBV6-4 and TRBJ2-2; TRBD1 matches at 7 bases. Germline CDR1 MRHNA, CDR2 SNTAGT. The length of the CDR3 is 14 residues. Germline trimming cut 5 bases from V and 4 bases from J; bases unmatched to any gene: 4. The CDR3 is CASSPRQGTGELFF. In DNA, the CDR3 is TGTGCCAGCAGTCCGAGACAGGGCACCGGGGAGCTGTTTTTT.

V is TRBV9 and J is TRBJ1-3, with D uncertain. CDR3 length equals 15 residues. V was clipped by 0 bases and J by 0 bases, with 7 bases between them. The germline V gene has CDR1 SGDLS and CDR2 YYNGEE. The DNA for the CDR3 is TGTGCCAGCAGCGTAGACGGGGACTCTGGAAACACCATATATTTT. It yields the protein CASSVDGDSGNTIYF. Drawing the rest from reference TRBV9 and TRBJ1-3, the complete variable domain is DSGVTQTPKHLITATGQRVTLRCSPRSGDLSVYWYQQSLDQGLQFLIQYYNGEERAKGNILERFSAQQFPDLHSELNLSSLELGDSALYFCASSVDGDSGNTIYFGEGSWLTVV.

The J gene is TRBJ1-1, the V gene TRBV19, with 8 bases lining up with TRBD1. There are 13 residues in the CDR3. Trimming removed 4 bases from V and 5 bases from J; junction bases left unmatched: 3. The germline gives CDR1 LNHDA, CDR2 SQIVND (reference sequence). The DNA for the CDR3 is TGTGCCAGTAGTAAACAGGGGGGGACTGAAGCTTTCTTT. Translating it yields CASSKQGGTEAFF.

This rearrangement joins TRBV11-2 to TRBJ2-7, with a possible D match to TRBD1 (5 bases). The CDR3 spans 14 residues. In germline, CDR1 is SGHAT, CDR2 FQNNGV. V lost 3 bases and J 3 bases, leaving 12 bases between the germline ends. The CDR3 DNA sequence: TGTGCCAGCAGCTTTAGTAGGGGTTTCTACGAGCAGTACTTC. It yields the protein CASSFSRGFYEQYF.

This clone appeared a single time. In DNA, the CDR3 is TGTGCCAGCAGCCCCGGACAGGGAGATGGCTACACCTTC. Translated, it gives CASSPGQGDGYTF. The chain has TRBV7-8 and TRBJ1-2; TRBD1 agrees at 8 bases. J lost 6 bases, V lost 5 bases, and 5 bases had no gene match. Per the germline V gene, CDR1 is SGHVS and CDR2 is FQNEAQ. This CDR3 region has 13 residues.

As to this clone: The same CDR3 arises from other DNA sequences in this sample as well. This rearrangement joins TRBV19 to TRBJ2-7; no reliable D call. CDR1 is LNHDA, CDR2 SQIVND, per germline (reference sequence). The CDR3 contains 12 residues. Trimming removed 3 bases at V and 3 bases at J, with 6 bases between. The CDR3 nucleotides read TGTGCCAGTAGTATTCCCGGCTACGAGCAGTACTTC. As protein: CASSIPGYEQYF.

V is TRBV2 and J is TRBJ2-7, with D possibly TRBD2 on 6 matching bases. Germline V gene sequence: CDR1 SNHLY, CDR2 FYNNEI. The CDR3 covers 14 residues. The V gene lost 10 bases and the J gene lost 7 bases, with 23 bases spanning the gap. The CDR3 is CAISLGGGRGEQYF. CDR3 DNA sequence: TGTGCCATATCACTGGGAGGAGGGCGTGGGGAGCAGTACTTC.